Following are 29 T cell receptor beta chains from one sample sequenced in a study of T cells in women clearing cervical HPV infection. Assay used: immunoSEQ multiplex PCR; TCRdb lists only in-frame clones, some missing. The table for this sample gives fewer than 30,000 clones. Sequenced: blood buffy coat. The receptors were gathered from a woman aged 18-69 years with a cervical HPV16 infection that either progressed to CIN3+ or cleared (not recorded which).

As for this clone: The read terminates 3 residues ahead of where the CDR3 ends, so the germline J gene completes it. The V call is TRBV20-1, the J call TRBJ1-4, with 9 bases lining up with TRBD1. CDR1 DFQATT and CDR2 SNEGSKA come from the germline V gene (reference sequence). The V segment lost 6 bases and the J segment 4 bases; nucleotides outside the gene matches: 3. This CDR3 spans 13 amino acids. The CDR3 loop reads CSANRGHNEKLFF. Incomplete CDR3 DNA: TGCAGTGCAAACAGGGGGCATAATGAAAAA.

As regards this clone: The read halts 3 residues ahead of the CDR3 end, with the missing end drawn from the germline J gene. The J gene is TRBJ2-7, the V gene TRBV19, with 7 bases matching TRBD2. The CDR3 has 15 residues. J lost 2 bases, V lost 1 base, and 5 bases had no gene match. Germline values: CDR1 LNHDA, CDR2 SQIVND (reference sequence). The CDR3 DNA, read in part, is TGTGCCAGTAGTATAGGAAGCGGGGCTACCTACGAG. It yields the protein CASSIGSGATYE. The entire CDR3 sequence reads CASSIGSGATYEQYF.

About this clone: Read data end 3 residues before the CDR3 end; the end is taken from the germline J gene. V gene TRBV6-4 combines with J gene TRBJ1-2; TRBD1 matches 8 bases. The CDR3 runs to 16 residues. From germline, CDR1 is MRHNA and CDR2 SNTAGT. The junction had 12 bases not matched to a gene; V was cut back by 5 bases and J by 4 bases. The CDR3 region is CASSTGTGAPPYGYTF. The CDR3 DNA, read in part, is TGTGCCAGCAGTACCGGGACAGGAGCACCTCCCTATGGC.

In regard to this clone: The read terminates 3 residues before the CDR3 end, so the remaining end is supplied by the germline J gene. This chain connects TRBV20-1 to TRBJ1-6; a possible D gene is TRBD1 (6 bases). V lost 3 bases to trimming and J lost 8 bases, with 14 bases between them. CDR1 DFQATT and CDR2 SNEGSKA come from the germline V gene (reference sequence). The CDR3 length is 14 residues. CDR3 bases read: TGCAGTGCTAGGCAAGGACAGTCCCATTCACCC. This sequence encodes CSARQGQSHSP. The CDR3 reads in full as CSARQGQSHSPLHF.

Of note for this clone: Read data end 3 residues before the CDR3 end; the end is taken from the germline J gene. The V call is TRBV7-2, the J call TRBJ1-1, with a tentative D call TRBD1 (5 bases). Germline V gene data show CDR1 as SGHTA and CDR2 as FQGNSA. With 5 bases removed from V and 5 bases from J, the gap between germline ends came to 18 bases. This CDR3 comprises 15 residues. The covered CDR3 bases are TGTGCCAGCAGCCTTAGCGGGGGGGTTGGAACTGAA. The encoded protein is CASSLSGGVGTE. The entire CDR3 protein reads CASSLSGGVGTEAFF.

To note about this clone: The missing CDR3 end, 3 residues past where the read stops, is filled in from the germline J gene. J is TRBJ2-7 and V is TRBV7-8, with 8 nucleotides matching TRBD1. The V and J ends lost 1 base and 5 bases, in that order; junction bases with no gene match: 1. There are 13 residues in the CDR3. Germline V lookup: CDR1 SGHVS, CDR2 FQNEAQ. The sequenced CDR3 bases are TGTGCCAGCAGCTTAGACAGGGGGGACGAG. It translates to CASSLDRGDE. The whole CDR3 sequence is CASSLDRGDEQYF.

For this clone: The read ends 3 residues shy of where the CDR3 ends; the end is completed using the germline J gene. The chain links TRBV2 to TRBJ1-5; a possible D gene is TRBD1 (5 bases). V was cut by 1 base and J by 7 bases, with 17 bases left in between. CDR1 and CDR2 (germline): SNHLY, FYNNEI. The CDR3 is 16 amino acids. The CDR3 sequence is CASSEGQEGVFQPQHF. The sequenced part of the CDR3 DNA is TGTGCCAGCAGTGAAGGGCAGGAAGGGGTCTTCCAGCCC.

Of note for this clone: The CDR3 goes on 3 residues after the read ends, and that part is filled in from the germline J gene. J is TRBJ1-2 and V is TRBV19, with D possibly TRBD1 on 6 matching bases. Germline values: CDR1 LNHDA, CDR2 SQIVND (reference sequence). The CDR3 runs 14 residues. The CDR3 DNA, read in part, is TGTGCCAGTAGTCCCAGGGGTTCGCTCCACGAC. Translating gives CASSPRGSLHD. From start to end, the CDR3 is CASSPRGSLHDYTF.

In regard to this clone: The read ends 3 residues shy of where the CDR3 ends; the end is completed using the germline J gene. The gene calls are TRBV7-6 and TRBJ2-1; TRBD1 aligns across 10 bases. The length of the CDR3 is 16 residues. J was trimmed by 5 bases and V by 1 base; bases with no gene match: 5. Germline V gene sequence: CDR1 SGHVS, CDR2 FNYEAQ. The CDR3 loop is CASSLGWGQGNNEQFF. Partial CDR3 DNA: TGTGCCAGCAGCTTAGGTTGGGGACAGGGGAACAATGAG. The variable domain in full, completed from reference TRBV7-6 and TRBJ2-1, reads GAGVSQSPRYKVTKRGQDVALRCDPISGHVSLYWYRQALGQGPEFLTYFNYEAQQDKSGLPNDRFSAERPEGSISTLTIQRTEQRDSAMYRCASSLGWGQGNNEQFFGPGTRLTVL.

With regard to this clone: The read ends 3 residues early relative to the CDR3; the germline J gene fills the gap. The V gene is TRBV19, the J gene TRBJ1-4; D gene ambiguous. The CDR3 runs to 13 residues. Germline V gene data show CDR1 as LNHDA and CDR2 as SQIVND (reference sequence). Trimming cost V 5 bases and J 4 bases, with 8 bases left between them. The CDR3 bases that were read are TGTGCCAGTAGTTCCGGTGTTAATGAAAAA. It yields the protein CASSSGVNEK. The whole CDR3 is CASSSGVNEKLFF.

About this clone itself: The read stops 3 residues short of the end of the CDR3; the missing end is completed from the germline J gene. The genes are TRBV18 and TRBJ2-3; D is undetermined. This CDR3 contains 14 residues. Germline assignment: CDR1 KGHSH and CDR2 LQKENI. The CDR3 protein is CASSPPAIQETQYF. CDR3 DNA, as far as it was read: TGTGCCAGCTCACCACCAGCCATCCAAGAGACG.

Remarks on this clone: Sequencing ends 3 residues short of the CDR3 end; the germline J gene provides the rest. The chain combines TRBV19 with TRBJ2-3, with TRBD1 as a possible D gene (6 bases). The CDR3 contains 14 residues. Germline V gives CDR1 LNHDA, CDR2 SQIVND (reference sequence). The covered CDR3 bases are TGTGCCAGTAGCGACGGGTGGGGGCAAGAGACG. It codes for CASSDGWGQET. From start to end, the CDR3 is CASSDGWGQETQYF.

Comment on this clone: The read finishes 3 residues shy of the CDR3 end, and the germline J gene is used to complete it. The gene calls are TRBV5-1 and TRBJ2-3; 7 positions match TRBD1. CDR1 and CDR2 from the germline V gene are SGHRS and YFSETQ. This CDR3 comprises 17 residues. Here the CDR3 reads CASSLTPLARGIQPQYF. CDR3 DNA, as far as it was read: TGCGCCAGCAGCTTGACCCCCCTGGCCAGGGGGATCCAGCCG.

With regard to this clone: The read falls 3 residues short of the CDR3 end, and the missing part is taken from the germline J gene. The chain joins TRBV5-6 to TRBJ2-1; D is unresolved. From germline, CDR1 is SGHDT and CDR2 YYEEEE. This CDR3 region has 15 residues. V was pared by 4 bases and J by 8 bases, with 19 bases between. The CDR3 here is CASSPRVYYTHEQFF. Partial CDR3 DNA: TGTGCCAGCAGCCCCCGAGTTTACTACACCCATGAG.

To note about this clone: The read ends 3 residues early relative to the CDR3; the germline J gene fills the gap. The chain combines TRBV15 with TRBJ1-2; D gene ambiguous. Germline V lookup: CDR1 LNHNV, CDR2 YYDKDF (reference sequence). There are 13 residues in the CDR3. V shed 3 bases and J shed 6 bases, with 11 bases lying between them. CDR3: CATSRPGIHGYTF. The DNA read from the CDR3 is TGTGCCACCAGCAGGCCGGGTATCCATGGC. Using reference TRBV15 and TRBJ1-2 for the parts outside the CDR3, the full variable domain is DAMVIQNPRYQVTQFGKPVTLSCSQTLNHNVMYWYQQKSSQAPKLLFHYYDKDFNNEADTPDNFQSRRPNTSFCFLDIRSPGLGDTAMYLCATSRPGIHGYTFGSGTRLTVV.

About this clone: At one end the junction does not follow the germline gene, possibly because of a read error. Other DNA sequences within the sample encode an identical CDR3. The sequenced CDR3 bases are TGTGCCAGTAGTATGGAGGGTTACGGAAACACA. Its protein product is CASSMEGYGNT. The CDR3 as a whole reads CASSMEGYGNTIYF. The chain uses TRBV19 and TRBJ1-3; D is undetermined. Read sequence stops 3 residues before the CDR3 end, and the germline J gene provides the missing end. Germline V CDR1 and CDR2: LNHDA, SQIVND (reference sequence). The CDR3 is 14 residues long.

Comment on this clone: The CDR3 end lies 3 residues beyond the end of the read and is filled in from the germline J gene. The chain is built from TRBV7-9 and TRBJ1-2, with D perhaps matching TRBD1 (6 bases). Between the trimmed V and J ends, which lost 4 bases and 6 bases, there was a span of 9 bases. From germline, CDR1 is SEHNR and CDR2 FQNEAQ (reference sequence). CDR3 size: 12 residues. The CDR3 DNA, read in part, is TGTGCCAGCAGCTATACAGGGAATGGC. Encoded protein: CASSYTGNG. The whole CDR3 reads CASSYTGNGYTF.

Concerning this clone itself: The read is 3 residues too short to cover the CDR3 end, so that end is filled in from the germline J gene. The chain joins TRBV5-1 to TRBJ1-1; TRBD1 is a possible D gene (5 bases). The CDR3 extends over 14 amino acids. The V gene's germline CDR1 is SGHRS and CDR2 YFSETQ. Trimming pared 2 bases from V and 5 bases from J, leaving 13 bases between. This chain's CDR3 is CASSLLSTGTEAFF. The sequenced part of the CDR3 DNA is TGCGCCAGCAGCTTACTGTCCACAGGTACTGAA.

A note on this clone: Read data end 3 residues before the CDR3 end; the end is taken from the germline J gene. The J gene is TRBJ1-4, the V gene TRBV30; D remains unclear. Germline CDR1 GTSNPN, CDR2 SVGIG (reference sequence). The CDR3 covers 14 residues. V gave up 3 bases and J gave up 8 bases, with 16 bases separating them. The sequenced part of the CDR3 DNA is TGTGCCTGGAGCACGTTCTCGAGGTGGGAAAAA. Its translation: CAWSTFSRWEK. The whole CDR3 protein reads CAWSTFSRWEKLFF.

In the case of this clone: This same CDR3 is encoded by further DNA sequences in the sample. The CDR3 region is CASSPQRGGYEQYF. The covered CDR3 bases are TGTGCCAGCTCACCTCAAAGGGGGGGTTACGAG. V gene TRBV18 combines with J gene TRBJ2-7; perhaps TRBD2 as D (7 bases). The CDR3 extends 3 residues past the end of the read, so its final part is completed from the germline J gene. V lost 3 bases and J lost 4, with 13 bases in between. The germline V gene encodes CDR1 KGHSH and CDR2 LQKENI. The CDR3 has 14 amino acids.

Concerning this clone itself: Coverage ceases 3 residues before the CDR3 finishes, and the germline J gene fills in the end. The chain carries TRBV19 and TRBJ2-7; D is possibly TRBD1 (5 bases). Per germline, CDR1 LNHDA and CDR2 SQIVND (reference sequence). The CDR3 runs 14 residues. Trimming took 5 bases from V and 2 from J, leaving 13 bases between them. CDR3 DNA (partial): TGTGCCAGTAGTCAGGGCAGAGGACCCTACGAG. It is translated as CASSQGRGPYE. The CDR3, in full, reads CASSQGRGPYEQYF. The full variable domain, completed using reference TRBV19 and TRBJ2-7, is DGGITQSPKYLFRKEGQNVTLSCEQNLNHDAMYWYRQDPGQGLRLIYYSQIVNDFQKGDIAEGYSVSREKKESFPLTVTSAQKNPTAFYLCASSQGRGPYEQYFGPGTRLTVT.

A remark on this clone: The read halts 3 residues ahead of the CDR3 end, with the missing end drawn from the germline J gene. The V call is TRBV10-1, the J call TRBJ2-4; TRBD2 is a possible D gene (5 bases). Germline V gene data show CDR1 as WNHNN and CDR2 as SYGVQD (reference sequence). The CDR3 has 17 residues. The CDR3 loop reads CASSTATSDYSNQPQYF. Partial CDR3 DNA: TGCGCCAGCAGTACTGCTACCTCAGACTATAGCAATCAGCCT.

A word on this clone: The junction differs from germline at one of its ends, possibly a read error. Read sequence stops 3 residues before the CDR3 end, and the germline J gene provides the missing end. The chain couples TRBV4-2 to TRBJ2-3; tentatively, D is TRBD2 (5 bases). Germline CDR1 LGHNA, CDR2 YNFKEQ. This CDR3 has 14 residues. CDR3 DNA (partial): TGCGCCAGCAGCCATCGTATACTAGATGGTACG. Protein sequence: CASSHRILDGT. The entire CDR3 protein reads CASSHRILDGTQYF.

Comments on this clone: Read data end 3 residues before the CDR3 end; the end is taken from the germline J gene. The V and J genes are TRBV6-1 and TRBJ1-1, with D possibly being TRBD1 (6 bases). Germline CDR1 reads MNHNS; CDR2 reads SASEGT. Trimming cost V 2 bases and J 1 base, with 8 bases left between them. The CDR3 spans 14 residues. Partial CDR3 DNA: TGTGCCAGCAGTGAACGAGGGGGGAACACTGAA. Amino acid sequence: CASSERGGNTE. The CDR3 in full is CASSERGGNTEAFF.

Concerning this clone itself: The sequence runs out 3 residues before the end of the CDR3; the remainder is reconstructed from the germline J gene. V gene TRBV27 combines with J gene TRBJ1-4; 9 bases agree with TRBD1. Losses at the gene ends were 6 bases for V and 2 bases for J; bases not matched to a gene: 10. Per germline, CDR1 MNHEY and CDR2 SMNVEV (reference sequence). This CDR3 region has 17 residues. CDR3 DNA, as far as it was read: TGTGCCAGCAGGGCCGGGACAGGGTTAAGTACTAATGAAAAA. Protein: CASRAGTGLSTNEK. In full, the CDR3 is CASRAGTGLSTNEKLFF.

CDR3 sequence: CATSETSAYEQFF. The sequenced CDR3 bases are TGTGCCACCAGTGAGACTTCTGCCTATGAG. The rearrangement uses TRBV24-1 and TRBJ2-1; D not certain. The CDR3 end lies 3 residues beyond the end of the read and is filled in from the germline J gene. The CDR3 totals 13 residues. Trimming took 4 bases from V and 8 from J, leaving 11 bases between them. Germline values: CDR1 KGHDR, CDR2 SFDVKD.

On this clone: An end of the junction does not agree with germline; a read error may underlie this. The CDR3 end is not reached by the read, which stops 3 residues before it; the germline J gene fills it in. The rearrangement uses TRBV29-1 and TRBJ1-1; tentative D call: TRBD1 (5 bases). This CDR3 spans 11 amino acids. In germline, CDR1 is SQVTM, CDR2 ANQGSEA. The covered CDR3 bases are TGCAGCGCTGCGACGGACACGGAA. It encodes CSAATDTE. The whole CDR3 region reads CSAATDTEAFF. Full variable domain (missing parts from reference TRBV29-1 and TRBJ1-1): SAVISQKPSRDICQRGTSLTIQCQVDSQVTMMFWYRQQPGQSLTLIATANQGSEATYESGFVIDKFPISRPNLTFSTLTVSNMSPEDSSIYLCSAATDTEAFFGQGTRLTVV.

Considering frequency, this clone is medium-sized (0.01 to 0.1%). The missing CDR3 end, 3 residues past where the read stops, is filled in from the germline J gene. This rearrangement joins TRBV20-1 to TRBJ1-6; 9 bases are a match to TRBD1. J was trimmed by 9 bases and V by 2 bases; bases with no gene match: 5. The germline V gene encodes CDR1 DFQATT and CDR2 SNEGSKA (reference sequence). The CDR3 is made up of 14 amino acids. CDR3 sequence: CSARLGTGSSPLHF. The sequenced CDR3 bases are TGCAGTGCTAGACTCGGGACAGGGAGTTCACCC.

As for this clone: The missing CDR3 end, 3 residues past where the read stops, is filled in from the germline J gene. This chain joins TRBV6-2 or TRBV6-3 and TRBJ2-2, with 12 bases aligning to TRBD1. The V segment lost 7 bases and the J segment 7 bases; nucleotides outside the gene matches: 7. Germline CDR1 and CDR2: MNHEY and SVGEGT. There are 15 residues in the CDR3. The sequenced part of the CDR3 DNA is TGTGCCAGCACCCGGGACAGGGGGCTTGGCGGGGAG. It specifies CASTRDRGLGGE. The full-length CDR3 reads as CASTRDRGLGGELFF.